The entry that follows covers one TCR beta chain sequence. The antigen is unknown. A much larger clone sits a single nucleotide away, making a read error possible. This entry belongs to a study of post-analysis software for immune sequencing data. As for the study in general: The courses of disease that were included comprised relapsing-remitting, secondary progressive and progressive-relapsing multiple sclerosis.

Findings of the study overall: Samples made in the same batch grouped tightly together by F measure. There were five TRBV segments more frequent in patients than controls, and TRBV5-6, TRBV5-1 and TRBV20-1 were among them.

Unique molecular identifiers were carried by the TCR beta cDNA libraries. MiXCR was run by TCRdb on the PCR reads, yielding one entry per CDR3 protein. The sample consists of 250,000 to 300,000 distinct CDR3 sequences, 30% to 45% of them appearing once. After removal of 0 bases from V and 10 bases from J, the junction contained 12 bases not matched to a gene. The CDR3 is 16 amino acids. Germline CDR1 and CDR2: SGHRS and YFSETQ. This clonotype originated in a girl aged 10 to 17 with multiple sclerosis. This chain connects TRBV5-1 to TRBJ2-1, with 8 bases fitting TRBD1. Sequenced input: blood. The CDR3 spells CASSLEGQASSYEQFF. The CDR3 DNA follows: TGCGCCAGCAGCTTGGAGGGACAGGCGAGCTCCTACGAGCAGTTCTTC.